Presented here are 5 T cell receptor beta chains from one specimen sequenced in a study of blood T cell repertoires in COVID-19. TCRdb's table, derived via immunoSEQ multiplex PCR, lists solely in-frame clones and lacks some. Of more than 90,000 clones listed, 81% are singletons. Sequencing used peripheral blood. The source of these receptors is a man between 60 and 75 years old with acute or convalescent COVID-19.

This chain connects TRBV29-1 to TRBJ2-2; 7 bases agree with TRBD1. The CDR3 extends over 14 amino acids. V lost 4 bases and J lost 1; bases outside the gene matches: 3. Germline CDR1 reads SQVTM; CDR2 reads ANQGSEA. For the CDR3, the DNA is TGCAGCGTTGTAAGACAGGGGAACACCGGGGAGCTGTTTTTT. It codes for CSVVRQGNTGELFF.

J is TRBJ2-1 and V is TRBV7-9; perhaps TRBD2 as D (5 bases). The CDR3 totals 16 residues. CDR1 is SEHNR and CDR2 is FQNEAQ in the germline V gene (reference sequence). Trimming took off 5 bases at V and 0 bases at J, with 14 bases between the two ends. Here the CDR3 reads CASSVFSADSYNEQFF. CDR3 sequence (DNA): TGTGCCAGCAGCGTCTTTAGCGCTGACTCCTACAATGAGCAGTTCTTC.

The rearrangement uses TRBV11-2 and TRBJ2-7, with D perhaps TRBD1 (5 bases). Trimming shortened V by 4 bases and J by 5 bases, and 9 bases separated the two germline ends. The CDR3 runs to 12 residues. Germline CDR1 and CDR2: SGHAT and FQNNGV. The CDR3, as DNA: TGTGCCAGCAGCTCAGGGTCCCACGAGCAGTACTTC. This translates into CASSSGSHEQYF.

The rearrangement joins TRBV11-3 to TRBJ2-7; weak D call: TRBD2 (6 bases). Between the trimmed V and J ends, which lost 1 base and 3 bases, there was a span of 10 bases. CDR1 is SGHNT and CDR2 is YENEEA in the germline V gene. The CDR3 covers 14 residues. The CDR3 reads CASSLAGLYYEQYV. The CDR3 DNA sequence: TGTGCCAGCAGCTTAGCGGGACTCTACTACGAGCAGTACGTC.

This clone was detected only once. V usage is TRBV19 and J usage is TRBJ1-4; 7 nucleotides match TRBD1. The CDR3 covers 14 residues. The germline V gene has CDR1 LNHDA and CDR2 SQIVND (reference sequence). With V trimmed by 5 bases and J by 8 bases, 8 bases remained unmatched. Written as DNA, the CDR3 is TGTGCCAGTAGTGGAGGGACAGTAGGGGAAAAACTGTTTTTT. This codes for CASSGGTVGEKLFF.